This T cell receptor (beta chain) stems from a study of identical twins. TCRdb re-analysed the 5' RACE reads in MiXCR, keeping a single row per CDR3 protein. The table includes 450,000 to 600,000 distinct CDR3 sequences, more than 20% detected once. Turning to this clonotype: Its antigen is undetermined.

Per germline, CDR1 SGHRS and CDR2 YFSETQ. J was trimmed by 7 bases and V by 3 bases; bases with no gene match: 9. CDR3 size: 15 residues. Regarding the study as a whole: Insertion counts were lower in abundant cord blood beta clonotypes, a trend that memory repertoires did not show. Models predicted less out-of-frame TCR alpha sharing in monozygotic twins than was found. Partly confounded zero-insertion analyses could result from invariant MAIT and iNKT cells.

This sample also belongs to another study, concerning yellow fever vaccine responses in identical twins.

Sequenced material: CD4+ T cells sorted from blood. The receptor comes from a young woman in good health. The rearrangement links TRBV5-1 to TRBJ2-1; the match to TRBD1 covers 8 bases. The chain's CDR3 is CASSSGQGIVNEQFF. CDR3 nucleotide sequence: TGCGCCAGCAGCTCCGGACAGGGAATCGTGAATGAGCAGTTCTTC.